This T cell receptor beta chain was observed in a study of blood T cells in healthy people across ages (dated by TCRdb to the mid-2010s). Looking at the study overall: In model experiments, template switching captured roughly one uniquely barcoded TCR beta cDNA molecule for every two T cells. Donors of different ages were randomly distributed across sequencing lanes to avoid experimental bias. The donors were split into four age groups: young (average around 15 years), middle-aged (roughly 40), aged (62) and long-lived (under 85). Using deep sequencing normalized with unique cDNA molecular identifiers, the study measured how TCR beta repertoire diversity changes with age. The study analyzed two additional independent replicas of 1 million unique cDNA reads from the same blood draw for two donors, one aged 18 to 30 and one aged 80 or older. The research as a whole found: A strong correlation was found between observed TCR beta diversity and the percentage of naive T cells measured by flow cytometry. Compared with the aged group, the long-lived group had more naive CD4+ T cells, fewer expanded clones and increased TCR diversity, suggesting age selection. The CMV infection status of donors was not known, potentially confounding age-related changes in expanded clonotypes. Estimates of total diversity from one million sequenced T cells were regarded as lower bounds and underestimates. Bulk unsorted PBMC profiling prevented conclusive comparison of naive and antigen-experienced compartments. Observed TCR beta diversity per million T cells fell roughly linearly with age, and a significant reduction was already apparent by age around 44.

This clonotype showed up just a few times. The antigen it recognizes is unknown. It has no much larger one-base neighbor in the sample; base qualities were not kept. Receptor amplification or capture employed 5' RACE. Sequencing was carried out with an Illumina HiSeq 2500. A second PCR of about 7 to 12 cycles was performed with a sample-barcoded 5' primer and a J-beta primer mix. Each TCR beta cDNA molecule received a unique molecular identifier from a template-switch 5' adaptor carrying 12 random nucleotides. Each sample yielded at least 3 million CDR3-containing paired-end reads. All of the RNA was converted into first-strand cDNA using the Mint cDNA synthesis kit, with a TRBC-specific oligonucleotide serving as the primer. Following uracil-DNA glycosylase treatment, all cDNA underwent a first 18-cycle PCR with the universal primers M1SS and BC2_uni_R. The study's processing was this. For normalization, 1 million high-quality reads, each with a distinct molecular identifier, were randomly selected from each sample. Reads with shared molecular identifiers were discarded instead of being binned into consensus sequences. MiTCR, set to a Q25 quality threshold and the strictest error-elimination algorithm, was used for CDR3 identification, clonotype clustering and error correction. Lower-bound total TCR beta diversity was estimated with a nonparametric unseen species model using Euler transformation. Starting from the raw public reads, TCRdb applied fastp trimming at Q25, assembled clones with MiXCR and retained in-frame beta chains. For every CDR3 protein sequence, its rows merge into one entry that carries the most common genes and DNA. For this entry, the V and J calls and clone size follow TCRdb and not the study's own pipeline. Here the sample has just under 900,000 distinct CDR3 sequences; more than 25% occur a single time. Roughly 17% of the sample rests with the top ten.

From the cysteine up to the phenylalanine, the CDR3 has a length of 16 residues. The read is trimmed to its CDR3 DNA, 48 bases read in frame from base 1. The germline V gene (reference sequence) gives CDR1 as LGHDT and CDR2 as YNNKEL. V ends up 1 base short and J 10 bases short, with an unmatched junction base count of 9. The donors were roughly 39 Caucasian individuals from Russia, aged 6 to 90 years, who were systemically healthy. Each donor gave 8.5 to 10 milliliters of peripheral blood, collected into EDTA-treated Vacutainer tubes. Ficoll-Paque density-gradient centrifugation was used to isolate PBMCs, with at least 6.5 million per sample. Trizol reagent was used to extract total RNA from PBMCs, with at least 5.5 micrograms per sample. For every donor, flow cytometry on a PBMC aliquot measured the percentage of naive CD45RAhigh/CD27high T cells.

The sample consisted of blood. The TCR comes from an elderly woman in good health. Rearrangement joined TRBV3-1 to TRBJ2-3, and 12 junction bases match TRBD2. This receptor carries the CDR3 CASSQGGLAGSRAQYF. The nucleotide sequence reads TGTGCCAGCAGCCAAGGAGGACTAGCGGGATCCCGCGCGCAGTATTTT.